One sample yielded the 11 T cell receptor beta chains listed below, sequenced in a study of cytomegalovirus exposure and HLA in healthy donors. Primers: 60 Vbeta forward and 13 Jbeta reverse. Assay used: immunoSEQ multiplex PCR; TCRdb lists only in-frame clones, some missing. The table has 110,000 or so clones, 65% to 80% seen once. Sequenced: PBMCs. The receptors originated from a female donor in good health and CMV-seronegative.

This chain links TRBV7-9 with TRBJ2-5; TRBD1 is a possible D gene (6 bases). The CDR3 sequence is 14 residues long. Germline V gene data show CDR1 as SEHNR and CDR2 as FQNEAQ (reference sequence). Trimming shortened V by 6 bases and J by 2 bases, and 13 bases separated the two germline ends. The CDR3 loop is CASRPRQGQETQYF. In DNA form, the CDR3 reads TGTGCCAGCAGACCCCGGCAGGGGCAAGAGACCCAGTACTTC.

The V and J genes are TRBV5-4 and TRBJ2-3; 10 positions agree with TRBD2. Looked up from germline, CDR1 is SGHNT and CDR2 is YYREEE (reference sequence). The CDR3 totals 17 residues. Trimming at V came to 4 bases and at J to 2 bases, leaving 10 bases not matched to a gene. DNA for the CDR3: TGTGCCAGCAGCCCCGGAGGTAGCGGGGGGACCACAGATACGCAGTATTTT. Translating it yields CASSPGGSGGTTDTQYF.

This clone was counted a few times. The chain recombines TRBV19 with TRBJ1-1, with D unclear. The germline V and J ends were trimmed by 7 bases and 0 bases, with 15 bases remaining between them. The germline gives CDR1 LNHDA, CDR2 SQIVND (reference sequence). There are 15 residues in the CDR3. CDR3 residues: CASTPISRLNTEAFF. CDR3 DNA: TGTGCCAGTACCCCTATCTCCAGGCTGAACACTGAAGCTTTCTTT.

The chain carries TRBV5-1 and TRBJ1-1; the match to TRBD1 covers 8 bases. Trimming at V came to 0 bases and at J to 6 bases, leaving 4 bases not matched to a gene. In germline, CDR1 is SGHRS, CDR2 YFSETQ. CDR3 size: 14 residues. The CDR3 region is CASSLGQGASEAFF. In nucleotides, the CDR3 is TGCGCCAGCAGCTTGGGTCAGGGGGCCTCTGAAGCTTTCTTT.

Points on this clone: At the DNA level, this CDR3 is encoded by other sequences in the same sample as well. The J gene is TRBJ2-5, the V gene TRBV30; perhaps TRBD1 as D (6 bases). Trimming removed 3 bases from V and 4 bases from J, with 6 bases in between. The CDR3 has 11 amino acids. Germline CDR1 reads GTSNPN; CDR2 reads SVGIG (reference sequence). CDR3 sequence (DNA): TGTGCCTGGAGCAGGGGAGAGACCCAGTACTTC. Translating gives CAWSRGETQYF.

This clone was found once. The chain recombines TRBV19 with TRBJ1-5; tentatively, D is TRBD1 (6 bases). Germline loops: CDR1 LNHDA, CDR2 SQIVND (reference sequence). CDR3 length equals 16 residues. V dropped 3 bases and J dropped 5 bases, with 17 bases sitting between them. The CDR3 region has the DNA TGTGCCAGTAGTATTCTGAGAGACAGGAGAGATCAGCCCCAGCATTTT. Amino acid sequence: CASSILRDRRDQPQHF.

The V and J genes are TRBV27 and TRBJ1-5; weak D call: TRBD1 (6 bases). CDR3 length: 14 residues. Looked up from germline, CDR1 is MNHEY and CDR2 is SMNVEV (reference sequence). Trimming shortened V by 2 bases and J by 3 bases, and 8 bases separated the two germline ends. CDR3 residues: CASSLRQDNQPQHF. The CDR3 DNA reads TGTGCCAGCAGTTTAAGACAGGACAATCAGCCCCAGCATTTT.

This clone has only a few counts. This chain connects TRBV6-1 to TRBJ1-4, with 7 bases that match TRBD1. Trimming at V came to 2 bases and at J to 0 bases, leaving 9 bases not matched to a gene. Germline V gene data show CDR1 as MNHNS and CDR2 as SASEGT. The CDR3 extends over 18 amino acids. CDR3 bases: TGTGCCAGCAGTGAAAGGCAGGGGGGTTTCACAACTAATGAAAAACTGTTTTTT. Encoded protein: CASSERQGGFTTNEKLFF.

V gene TRBV19 combines with J gene TRBJ1-1; D perhaps matches TRBD1 (5 bases). Trimming took off 4 bases at V and 7 bases at J, with 16 bases between the two ends. CDR1 LNHDA and CDR2 SQIVND come from the germline V gene (reference sequence). The CDR3 is 14 amino acids. CDR3 sequence: CASSKVGGVGEAFF. The CDR3, as DNA: TGTGCCAGTAGTAAAGTGGGGGGAGTAGGTGAAGCTTTCTTT. Full variable domain (rest looked up from reference TRBV19 and TRBJ1-1): DGGITQSPKYLFRKEGQNVTLSCEQNLNHDAMYWYRQDPGQGLRLIYYSQIVNDFQKGDIAEGYSVSREKKESFPLTVTSAQKNPTAFYLCASSKVGGVGEAFFGQGTRLTVV.

This chain links TRBV7-2 with TRBJ2-3; D is possibly TRBD2 (5 bases). The V end was cut by 3 bases, the J end by 4 bases, with 17 bases between. Germline loops: CDR1 SGHTA, CDR2 FQGNSA. This CDR3 contains 16 residues. The CDR3 loop reads CASSLLPGVVADTQYF. The CDR3 DNA reads as TGTGCCAGCAGCTTGTTACCCGGGGTGGTTGCAGATACGCAGTATTTT.

The chain recombines TRBV5-1 with TRBJ2-1; 7 positions agree with TRBD2. V lost 0 bases, J lost 7 bases, and 7 bases stayed unmatched. The length of the CDR3 is 15 residues. Looked up from germline, CDR1 is SGHRS and CDR2 is YFSETQ. The CDR3, as DNA: TGCGCCAGCAGCTTGGTCCTTGGGAGGGCAAATGAGCAGTTCTTC. It codes for CASSLVLGRANEQFF.